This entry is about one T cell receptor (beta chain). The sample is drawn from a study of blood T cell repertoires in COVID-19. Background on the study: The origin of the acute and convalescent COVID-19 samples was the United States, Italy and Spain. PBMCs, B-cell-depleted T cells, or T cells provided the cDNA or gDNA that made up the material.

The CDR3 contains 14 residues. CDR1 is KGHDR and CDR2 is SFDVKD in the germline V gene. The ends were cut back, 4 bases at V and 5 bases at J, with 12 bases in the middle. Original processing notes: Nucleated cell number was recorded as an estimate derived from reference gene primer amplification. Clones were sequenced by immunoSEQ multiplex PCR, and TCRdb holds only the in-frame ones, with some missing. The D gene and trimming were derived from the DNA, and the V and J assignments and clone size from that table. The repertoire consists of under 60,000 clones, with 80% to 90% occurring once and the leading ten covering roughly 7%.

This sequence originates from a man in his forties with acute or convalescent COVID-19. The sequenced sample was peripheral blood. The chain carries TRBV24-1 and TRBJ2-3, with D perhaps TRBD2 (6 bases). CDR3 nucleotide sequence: TGTGCCACCAGTGACATAACGGGGGAAGATACGCAGTATTTT. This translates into CATSDITGEDTQYF.